The rows below give T cell receptor beta chains drawn from one sample of a study of T cells in Graves' hyperthyroidism and ophthalmopathy. TCRdb re-called the multiplex PCR reads through MiXCR, storing one row per CDR3 protein. The sample holds over 300,000 distinct CDR3 sequences, roughly 15% seen once. The sequenced sample was blood. These receptors came from a woman aged 35 to 49 with Graves' ophthalmopathy. The CDR3 runs from the conserved cysteine through the conserved F or W. D genes are given only for firm matches. Only part of the rows carry a size: once, few, many, or a class if the clone is expanded.

>-|TRBJ2-1|TRBV20-1|few|16
TGCAGTGCCCAGCCCCCGCAAACTAGATTAGGCAATGAGCAGTTCTTC
CSAQPPQTRLGNEQFF
>-|TRBJ1-2|TRBV30|few|13
TGTGCCTGGAACCCCCTATTAGACTATGGCTACACCTTC
CAWNPLLDYGYTF
>TRBD1|TRBJ1-5|TRBV20-1|-|16
TGCAGTGCCGAAAACGGCCCCGGGACAGGGGGGCAGCCCCAGCATTTT
CSAENGPGTGGQPQHF
>-|TRBJ1-3|TRBV7-9|few|15
TGTGCCAGCAGCTTCAAGAGGGGGTCTGGAAACACCATATATTTT
CASSFKRGSGNTIYF
>-|TRBJ2-2|TRBV29-1|-|11
TGCAGCGTTGAAGATCGGGGAGGTCGGTTTTTT
CSVEDRGGRFF
>-|TRBJ2-1|TRBV29-1|few|14
TGCAGCGCTCGGGCTCCTGTCGCCTACAATGAGCAGTTCTTC
CSARAPVAYNEQFF
>TRBD1|TRBJ1-2|TRBV27|many|15
TGTGCCAGCAGTCTCACCGGGACAGGGGTCTATGGCTACACCTTC
CASSLTGTGVYGYTF
>TRBD2|TRBJ2-5|TRBV10-3|many|16
TGTGCCATCAGTGGGACTAGCGGGGGCAGGGGAGAGACCCAGTACTTC
CAISGTSGGRGETQYF
>TRBD2|TRBJ2-1|TRBV24-1|-|16
TGTGCCACATCATCGGCGATAGCGGGATACCGCAATGAGCAGTTCTTC
CATSSAIAGYRNEQFF
>-|TRBJ2-5|TRBV5-1|-|15
TGCGCCAGCAGCTCGGGACTCCTTGGGAGGGAGACCCAGTACTTC
CASSSGLLGRETQYF
>-|TRBJ2-7|TRBV19|few|14
TGTGCCAGTAGTCCCAGGACAGTAACCTACGAGCAGTACTTC
CASSPRTVTYEQYF
>TRBD1|TRBJ2-7|TRBV9|-|17
TGTGCCAGCAGCACACGAGACCGGGACAGGGGTCCCCACGAGCAGTACTTC
CASSTRDRDRGPHEQYF
>-|TRBJ2-1|TRBV7-8|many|16
TGTGCCAGCAGCTTATTAAGGTGGGCCTATTATAATGAGCAGTTCTTC
CASSLLRWAYYNEQFF
>-|TRBJ1-1|TRBV27|few|13
TGTGCCAGCAGTTATCCGGGCACCACTGAAGCTTTCTTT
CASSYPGTTEAFF
>-|TRBJ2-2|TRBV10-2|many|13
TGCGCCAGCAGTGAGGACCTAGCCGGGGAGCTGTTTTTT
CASSEDLAGELFF
>-|TRBJ1-5|TRBV19|few|16
TGTGCCAGTTCCCCAGAGCTGGGGGGGTCCAATCAGCCCCAGCATTTT
CASSPELGGSNQPQHF
>-|TRBJ2-5|TRBV20-1|many|15
TGCAGTGCCTCCCCTCCGGGACGGGGTGGGGAGACCCAGTACTTC
CSASPPGRGGETQYF
>-|TRBJ2-1|TRBV7-9|many|14
TGTGCCAGCAGCCAGGTCTTCTCCTACAATGAGCAGTTCTTC
CASSQVFSYNEQFF
>-|TRBJ2-7|TRBV3-1|few|15
TGTGCCAGCAGCCAACAGGGGGGGGCATCCTACGAGCAGTACTTC
CASSQQGGASYEQYF
>TRBD2|TRBJ2-7|TRBV12-3/TRBV12-4|-|15
TGTGCCAGCAGTTTCGAATCCGGGACTATTTACGAGCAGTACTTC
CASSFESGTIYEQYF
>-|TRBJ1-5|TRBV20-1|-|12
TGCAGTGCTAGAGAGGGGATTCAGCCCCAGCATTTT
CSAREGIQPQHF
>-|TRBJ1-2|TRBV20-1|-|13
TGCAGTGCTGCGGTAACATCCGACTATGGCTACACCTTC
CSAAVTSDYGYTF
>-|TRBJ1-2|TRBV20-1|-|13
TGCAGTGCTAGAAGTGGGTCCAACTATGGCTACACCTTC
CSARSGSNYGYTF
>-|TRBJ1-5|TRBV10-1|few|13
TGCGCCAGCAGTACGGGGATAGGGCAGCCCCAGCATTTT
CASSTGIGQPQHF
>-|TRBJ2-7|TRBV14|many|14
TGTGCCAGCAGCCAAGAGCAATGGGGCTACGAGCAGTACTTC
CASSQEQWGYEQYF
>-|TRBJ1-5|TRBV14|-|17
TGTGCCAGCAGCCAAGATAACCCATGGCAGGGGCCTAAGCCCCAGCATTTT
CASSQDNPWQGPKPQHF
>-|TRBJ1-3|TRBV2|many|17
TGTGCCAGCAGTCGGAGATCGGGCCTCCCCAGTGGAAACACCATATATTTT
CASSRRSGLPSGNTIYF
>-|TRBJ2-3|TRBV6-1|many|14
TGTGCCAGCAGTCTCCGACAGTGGTTAGATACGCAGTATTTT
CASSLRQWLDTQYF
>TRBD2|TRBJ2-2|TRBV9|-|17
TGTGCCAGCAGCGTAGAGGCTAGCGGGGAAGTCACCGGGGAGCTGTTTTTT
CASSVEASGEVTGELFF
>-|TRBJ2-2|TRBV6-1|many|12
TGTGCCAGCGGGCAAAACACCGGGGAGCTGTTTTTT
CASGQNTGELFF
>-|TRBJ2-1|TRBV27|few|15
TGTGCCAGCAGTTCTCAGGAAAGCTCCTACAATGAGCAGTTCTTC
CASSSQESSYNEQFF
>TRBD1|TRBJ2-3|TRBV27|-|16
TGTGCCAGCAGTTTATCGATTGGCAGGGGGCTAGATACGCAGTATTTT
CASSLSIGRGLDTQYF
>TRBD2|TRBJ2-7|TRBV20-1|few|14
TGCAGTGCTAGGGGGGGGACTAGCTCCTACGAGCAGTACTTC
CSARGGTSSYEQYF
>-|TRBJ1-1|TRBV12-3/TRBV12-4|many|14
TGTGCCAGCAGTTTACTTATCAGGGGAGCAGAAGCTTTCTTT
CASSLLIRGAEAFF
>-|TRBJ2-3|TRBV20-1|many|12
TGCAGTGCTAGCCCCAAACTAGATACGCAGTATTTT
CSASPKLDTQYF
>TRBD1|TRBJ1-6|TRBV14|-|16
TGTGCCAGCAGCCAAGAAGGACAGGGTAGTTTCTCACCCCTCCACTTT
CASSQEGQGSFSPLHF
>-|TRBJ1-3|TRBV15|-|15
TGTGCCACCAGCAGAGATTGGGGGTCGGGAAACACCATATATTTT
CATSRDWGSGNTIYF
>-|TRBJ1-3|TRBV3-1|many|14
TGTGCCAGCAGCCAAGACAACTCTGGAAACACCATATATTTT
CASSQDNSGNTIYF
>-|TRBJ1-2|TRBV11-3|many|11
TGTGCCAGCAGCGGGCTGCGGGGCTACACCTTC
CASSGLRGYTF
>-|TRBJ2-4|TRBV12-3/TRBV12-4|many|17
TGTGCCAGCAGTGGCACAAGCAGGCCATACTTGAGGAACATTCAGTACTTC
CASSGTSRPYLRNIQYF
>-|TRBJ1-5|TRBV27|-|15
TGTGCCAGCAGACCCGGGGCGTCGGGCAATCAGCCCCAGCATTTT
CASRPGASGNQPQHF
>TRBD2|TRBJ2-2|TRBV19|-|15
TGTGCCAGTGGAAAGACTAGCGGGAACACCGGGGAGCTGTTTTTT
CASGKTSGNTGELFF
>-|TRBJ2-7|TRBV19|-|13
TGTGCCAGTAGTATAGTAAACGGCTACGAGCAGTACTTC
CASSIVNGYEQYF
>-|TRBJ2-6|TRBV5-8|-|13
TGTGCCAGCATCAAAGCCGAGGCCAACGTCCTGACTTTC
CASIKAEANVLTF
>-|TRBJ2-7|TRBV12-3/TRBV12-4|many|14
TGTGCCAGCAGTTTAATAGGGCCTGCCTACGAGCAGTACTTC
CASSLIGPAYEQYF
>-|TRBJ2-1|TRBV24-1|few|14
TGTGCCACCAGTGATGGGGGGTCCTACAATGAGCAGTTCTTC
CATSDGGSYNEQFF
>TRBD2|TRBJ2-7|TRBV20-1|-|13
TGCAGTGGGCGGGCTAGCGGGGACTACGAGCAGTACTTC
CSGRASGDYEQYF
>-|TRBJ1-1|TRBV12-3/TRBV12-4|many|14
TGTGCCAGCAGTTTAGACAGCACAAACACTGAAGCTTTCTTT
CASSLDSTNTEAFF
>TRBD2|TRBJ2-3|TRBV20-1|-|17
TGCAGTGCTAGAGGACTAGCGGGGGAGGCCCACACAGATACGCAGTATTTT
CSARGLAGEAHTDTQYF
>TRBD1|TRBJ1-1|TRBV7-2|many|14
TGTGCCTCCCAGCTTAGAGGGGACAGGGGGCTAGCTTTCTTT
CASQLRGDRGLAFF
>-|TRBJ2-1|TRBV9|few|16
TGTGCCAGCAGCTCCTTAGGACGGGACCCCCACAATGAGCAGTTCTTC
CASSSLGRDPHNEQFF
>-|TRBJ2-5|TRBV27|many|14
TGTGCCAGCAGTTTATGGGCGGGGCAAGAGACCCAGTACTTC
CASSLWAGQETQYF
>TRBD1|TRBJ2-7|TRBV5-5|many|16
TGTGCCAGCAGTAGCGAAGACAGGGAGAGTTCCCACGAGCAGTACTTC
CASSSEDRESSHEQYF